Shown below are 12 T cell receptor beta chains from a single sample sequenced in a study of resident and recirculating memory T cells in vitiligo. Method: immunoSEQ multiplex PCR; TCRdb's copy keeps in-frame clones and lacks some. The sample yields 70,000 or so clones, approximately 90% seen once. The sequencing input was blood. These receptors all come from a male donor with vitiligo.

V is TRBV18 and J is TRBJ1-5, with a possible D match to TRBD1 (6 bases). The CDR3 consists of 14 residues. The germline CDR1 and CDR2 sequences are KGHSH and LQKENI. V was trimmed by 5 bases and J by 1 base, leaving 9 bases between them. CDR3: CASSATGSNQPQHF. CDR3 nucleotide sequence: TGTGCCAGCTCAGCGACAGGAAGCAATCAGCCCCAGCATTTT.

The CDR3 DNA reads TGTGCCAGCAGTTCAGGGTATAGCAATCAGCCCCAGCATTTT. It is translated as CASSSGYSNQPQHF. This sequence joins TRBV2 and TRBJ1-5; D may be TRBD1 (5 bases). The V and J ends lost 5 bases and 0 bases respectively, with 8 bases between them. The CDR3 has 14 amino acids. In germline, CDR1 is SNHLY, CDR2 FYNNEI.

This chain connects TRBV27 to TRBJ2-5; TRBD1 aligns across 11 bases. V was clipped by 4 bases and J by 4 bases; unmatched bases: 5. Germline CDR1 is MNHEY and CDR2 is SMNVEV (reference sequence). This CDR3 is built from 15 residues. Here the CDR3 DNA reads TGTGCCAGCAGTTGGGGGACAGGGGGACGAGAGACCCAGTACTTC. Encoded protein: CASSWGTGGRETQYF.

The rearrangement uses TRBV7-2 and TRBJ2-1; TRBD1 is a possible D gene (6 bases). Germline V gene data show CDR1 as SGHTA and CDR2 as FQGNSA. The CDR3 spans 15 residues. Trimming removed 2 bases at V and 4 bases at J, with 12 bases between. CDR3 DNA sequence: TGTGCCAGCAGCTTAAGGACAGACCGTTACAATGAGCAGTTCTTC. Translation gives CASSLRTDRYNEQFF.

This clone was detected only once. The chain links TRBV6-5 to TRBJ2-5; D not resolved. Between the trimmed V and J ends, which lost 6 bases and 0 bases, there was a span of 5 bases. CDR1 is MNHEY, CDR2 SVGAGI, per germline. CDR3 length: 12 residues. For the CDR3, the DNA is TGTGCCAGCAGCCTAGACCAAGAGACCCAGTACTTC. This sequence encodes CASSLDQETQYF.

V and J are TRBV9 and TRBJ2-1, with 9 bases fitting TRBD2. The CDR3 extends over 16 amino acids. Germline CDR1 reads SGDLS; CDR2 reads YYNGEE. Trimming cost V 0 bases and J 3 bases; bases outside gene matches: 4. In DNA, the CDR3 is TGTGCCAGCAGCGTAGCCCCTAGCGGGGACTACAATGAGCAGTTCTTC. Amino acid sequence: CASSVAPSGDYNEQFF.

This rearrangement joins TRBV28 to TRBJ2-3; D possibly corresponds to TRBD1 (5 bases). Trimming stripped 5 bases from V and 0 bases from J, with 15 bases between. Looked up from germline, CDR1 is MDHEN and CDR2 is SYDVKM. The CDR3 extends over 16 amino acids. The CDR3 sequence is CASSPPPGLSTDTQYF. DNA of the CDR3: TGTGCCAGCAGTCCGCCACCAGGGCTTAGCACAGATACGCAGTATTTT. Looking up the rest from reference TRBV28 and TRBJ2-3 gives the full variable domain: DVKVTQSSRYLVKRTGEKVFLECVQDMDHENMFWYRQDPGLGLRLIYFSYDVKMKEKGDIPEGYSVSREKKERFSLILESASTNQTSMYLCASSPPPGLSTDTQYFGPGTRLTVL.

V gene TRBV27 combines with J gene TRBJ2-7; 13 positions agree with TRBD2. Germline CDR1 reads MNHEY; CDR2 reads SMNVEV (reference sequence). The V gene end was trimmed by 6 bases and the J gene end by 1 base; junction bases not matched to a gene: 9. The CDR3 sequence is 17 residues long. The CDR3 here is CASSKTSGGALSYEQYF. Written as DNA, the CDR3 is TGTGCCAGCAGCAAAACTAGCGGGGGGGCCCTTTCCTACGAGCAGTACTTC.

The chain carries TRBV7-3 and TRBJ2-7; the match to TRBD1 covers 7 bases. CDR3 length equals 14 residues. From germline, CDR1 is SGHTA and CDR2 FQGTGA. J was trimmed by 0 bases and V by 3 bases; bases with no gene match: 2. CDR3 DNA sequence: TGTGCCAGCAGCTTGGGACAGACCTCCTACGAGCAGTACTTC. Translation gives CASSLGQTSYEQYF.

The chain links TRBV5-5 to TRBJ2-1, with TRBD1 matching over 9 bases. Germline V gives CDR1 SGHKS, CDR2 YYEKEE (reference sequence). V lost 4 bases to trimming and J lost 4 bases; unmatched junction nucleotides: 15. The CDR3 consists of 18 residues. As DNA, the CDR3 is TGTGCCAGCAGCCACTTCGTTAACAGGGGGCTCTGGTACAATGAGCAGTTCTTC. It translates to CASSHFVNRGLWYNEQFF. Using reference TRBV5-5 and TRBJ2-1 for the parts outside the CDR3, the full variable domain is DAGVTQSPTHLIKTRGQQVTLRCSPISGHKSVSWYQQVLGQGPQFIFQYYEKEERGRGNFPDRFSARQFPNYSSELNVNALLLGDSALYLCASSHFVNRGLWYNEQFFGPGTRLTVL.

J is TRBJ2-7 and V is TRBV28; perhaps TRBD1 as D (6 bases). V lost 6 bases and J 2 bases, leaving 11 bases between the germline ends. The CDR3 runs to 13 residues. CDR1 MDHEN and CDR2 SYDVKM come from the germline V gene. CDR3 protein: CASRTGTPYEQYF. The DNA of the CDR3 is TGTGCCAGCAGAACAGGGACCCCCTACGAGCAGTACTTC. Full variable domain (rest looked up from reference TRBV28 and TRBJ2-7): DVKVTQSSRYLVKRTGEKVFLECVQDMDHENMFWYRQDPGLGLRLIYFSYDVKMKEKGDIPEGYSVSREKKERFSLILESASTNQTSMYLCASRTGTPYEQYFGPGTRLTVT.

This clone was seen once. This chain uses TRBV4-1 with TRBJ1-5; D ambiguous. The ends were cut back, 3 bases at V and 7 bases at J, with 7 bases in the middle. There are 12 residues in the CDR3. The germline V gene has CDR1 MGHRA and CDR2 YSYEKL. The CDR3, as DNA: TGCGCCAGCAGCCAGGGGAGGCAGCCCCAGCATTTT. Its protein product is CASSQGRQPQHF.